Shown below are 5 T cell receptor beta chains from a single sample sequenced in a study of OX40 agonist ivuxolimab in advanced cancers. TCRdb's table, derived via immunoSEQ multiplex PCR, lists solely in-frame clones and lacks some. The sample shows around 46,000 clones, 80% to 90% of them seen only once. The sample was CD4+ or CD8+ T cells sorted from blood, taken in a trial of the OX40 agonist ivuxolimab. The receptor source for this set is an adult with an advanced solid tumor such as melanoma, head and neck, liver or kidney cancer.

This rearrangement joins TRBV19 to TRBJ2-1, with 13 bases matching TRBD2. Germline V gives CDR1 LNHDA, CDR2 SQIVND (reference sequence). V lost 5 bases, J lost 6 bases, and 4 bases stayed unmatched. The length of the CDR3 is 15 residues. CDR3 sequence: CASSLGLAGTNEQFF. The CDR3 nucleotides read TGTGCCAGTAGTTTGGGACTAGCGGGGACCAATGAGCAGTTCTTC.

The V call is TRBV18, the J call TRBJ2-5, with 8 bases fitting TRBD1. Germline V CDR1 and CDR2: KGHSH, LQKENI. With V trimmed by 3 bases and J by 5 bases, 14 bases remained unmatched. The CDR3 has 17 amino acids. The CDR3 loop is CASSPGTGGFWAETQYF. The CDR3 nucleotides read TGTGCCAGCTCACCCGGGACAGGAGGCTTTTGGGCGGAGACCCAGTACTTC.

The chain couples TRBV2 to TRBJ1-1; 7 bases fit TRBD1. Germline loops: CDR1 SNHLY, CDR2 FYNNEI. Trimming took 6 bases from V and 3 from J; bases not matched to a gene: 7. The CDR3 has 14 amino acids. The CDR3 DNA follows: TGTGCCAGCAGAGGGCAGGGGGGTTACACTGAAGCTTTCTTT. Protein sequence: CASRGQGGYTEAFF. Supplemented by reference TRBV2 and TRBJ1-1, the full variable domain reads EPEVTQTPSHQVTQMGQEVILRCVPISNHLYFYWYRQILGQKVEFLVSFYNNEISEKSEIFDDQFSVERPDGSNFTLKIRSTKLEDSAMYFCASRGQGGYTEAFFGQGTRLTVV.

The chain has TRBV11-2 and TRBJ1-4; D is unclear. V was clipped by 3 bases and J by 7 bases, with 18 bases between them. This CDR3 spans 16 amino acids. Germline CDR1 and CDR2: SGHAT and FQNNGV. CDR3 residues: CASSLGMRARVEKLFF. The CDR3, as DNA: TGTGCCAGCAGCTTGGGGATGCGGGCGAGGGTTGAAAAACTGTTTTTT.

The chain has TRBV27 and TRBJ1-6; D is possibly TRBD1 (5 bases). Germline assignment: CDR1 MNHEY and CDR2 SMNVEV (reference sequence). V was trimmed by 3 bases and J by 7 bases, leaving 10 bases between them. This CDR3 has 14 amino acids. The CDR3 sequence is CASSFQGENSPLHF. In nucleotides, the CDR3 is TGTGCCAGCAGTTTTCAGGGAGAGAATTCACCCCTCCACTTT.